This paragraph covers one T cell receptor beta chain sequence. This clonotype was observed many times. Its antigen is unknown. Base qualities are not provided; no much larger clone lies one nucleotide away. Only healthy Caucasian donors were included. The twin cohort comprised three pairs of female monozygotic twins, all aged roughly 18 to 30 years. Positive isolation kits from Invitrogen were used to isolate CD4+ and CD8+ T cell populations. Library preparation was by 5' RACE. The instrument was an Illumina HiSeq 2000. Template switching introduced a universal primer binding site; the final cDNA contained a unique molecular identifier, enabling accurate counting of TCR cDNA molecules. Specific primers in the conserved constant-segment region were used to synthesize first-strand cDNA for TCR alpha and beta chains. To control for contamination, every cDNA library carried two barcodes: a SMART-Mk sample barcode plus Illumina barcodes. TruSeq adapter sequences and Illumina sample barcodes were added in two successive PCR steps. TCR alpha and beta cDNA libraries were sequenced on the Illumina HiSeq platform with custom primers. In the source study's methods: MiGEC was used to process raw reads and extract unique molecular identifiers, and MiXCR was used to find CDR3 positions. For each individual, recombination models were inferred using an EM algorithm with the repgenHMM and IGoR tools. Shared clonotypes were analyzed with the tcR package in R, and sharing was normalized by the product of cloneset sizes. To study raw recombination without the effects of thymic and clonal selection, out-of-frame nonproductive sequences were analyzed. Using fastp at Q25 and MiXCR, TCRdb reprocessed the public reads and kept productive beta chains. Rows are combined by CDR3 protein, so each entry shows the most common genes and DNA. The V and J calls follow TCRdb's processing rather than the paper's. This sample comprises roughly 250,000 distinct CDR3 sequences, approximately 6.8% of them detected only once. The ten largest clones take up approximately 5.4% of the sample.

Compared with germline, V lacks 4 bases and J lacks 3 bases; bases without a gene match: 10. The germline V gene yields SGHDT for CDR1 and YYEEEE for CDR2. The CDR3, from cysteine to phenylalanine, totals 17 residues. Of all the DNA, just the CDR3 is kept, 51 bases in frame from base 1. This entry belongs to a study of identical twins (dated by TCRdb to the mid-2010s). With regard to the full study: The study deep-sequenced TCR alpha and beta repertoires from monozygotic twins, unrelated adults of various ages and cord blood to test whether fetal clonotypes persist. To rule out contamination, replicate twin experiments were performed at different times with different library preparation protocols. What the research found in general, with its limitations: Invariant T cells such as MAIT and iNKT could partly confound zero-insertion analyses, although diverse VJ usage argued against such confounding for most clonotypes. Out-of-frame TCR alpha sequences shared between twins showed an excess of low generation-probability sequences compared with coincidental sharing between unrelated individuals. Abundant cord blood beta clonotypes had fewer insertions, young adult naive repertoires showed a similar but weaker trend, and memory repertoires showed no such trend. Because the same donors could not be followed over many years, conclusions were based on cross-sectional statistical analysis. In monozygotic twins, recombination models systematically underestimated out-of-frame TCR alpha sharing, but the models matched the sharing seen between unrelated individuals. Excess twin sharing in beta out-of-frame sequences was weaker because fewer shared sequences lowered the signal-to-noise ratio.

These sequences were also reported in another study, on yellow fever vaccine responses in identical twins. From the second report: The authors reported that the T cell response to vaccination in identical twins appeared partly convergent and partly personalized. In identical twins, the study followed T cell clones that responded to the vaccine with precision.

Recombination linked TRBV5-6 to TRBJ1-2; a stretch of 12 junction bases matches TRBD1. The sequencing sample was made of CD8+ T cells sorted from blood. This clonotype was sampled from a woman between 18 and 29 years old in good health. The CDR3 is CASSAVGTGGFDYGYTF. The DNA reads TGTGCCAGCAGCGCCGTTGGGACAGGGGGCTTTGACTATGGCTACACCTTC.